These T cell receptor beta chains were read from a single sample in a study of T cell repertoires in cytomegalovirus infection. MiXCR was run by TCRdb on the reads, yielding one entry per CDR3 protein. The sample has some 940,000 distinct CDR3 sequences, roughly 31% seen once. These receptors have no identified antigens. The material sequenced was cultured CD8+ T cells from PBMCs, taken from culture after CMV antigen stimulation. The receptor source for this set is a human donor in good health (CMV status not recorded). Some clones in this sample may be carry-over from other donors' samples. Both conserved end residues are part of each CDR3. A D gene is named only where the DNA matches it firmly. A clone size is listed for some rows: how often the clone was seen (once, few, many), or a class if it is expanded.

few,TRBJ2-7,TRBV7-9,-,TGTGCCAGCAGGTCACAGGGCTCCTACGAGCAGTACTTC,CASRSQGSYEQYF
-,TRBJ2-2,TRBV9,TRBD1,TGTGCCAGCAGCGTATCGAGGGGGCCCATCCCAAACACCGGGGAGCTGTTTTTT,CASSVSRGPIPNTGELFF
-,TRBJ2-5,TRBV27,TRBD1,TGTGCCAGCAGATCCTTGTACAGGGGGCATGGTGAGACCCAGTACTTC,CASRSLYRGHGETQYF
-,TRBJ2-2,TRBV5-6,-,TGTGCCAGCAGCGGCTATGGCACGGCGAACACCGGGGAGCTGTTTTTT,CASSGYGTANTGELFF
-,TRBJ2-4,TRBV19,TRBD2,TGTGCCAGTCGGGAGGGCGCGACCGTACAGAATCACCTAGCCAAAAACATTCAGTACTTC,CASREGATVQNHLAKNIQYF
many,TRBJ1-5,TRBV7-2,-,TGTGCCAGCAGCTCTTCCGGTAATCAGCCCCAGCATTTT,CASSSSGNQPQHF
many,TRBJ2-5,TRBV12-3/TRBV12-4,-,TGTGCCAGCAGTTTCGAATGGAGGGCATCCCAAGAGACCCAGTACTTC,CASSFEWRASQETQYF
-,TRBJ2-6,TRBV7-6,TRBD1,TGTGCCAGCAGCCCGGGACAGGGATTTTTC,CASSPGQGFF
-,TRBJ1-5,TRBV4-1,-,TGCGCCAGCAGCCACCGGGACAACCTTGGGCAGCCCCAGCATTTT,CASSHRDNLGQPQHF
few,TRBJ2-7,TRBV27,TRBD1,TGTGCCAGCAGTTTATCTGACAGGGGAAATGTACGCGAGCAGTACTTC,CASSLSDRGNVREQYF
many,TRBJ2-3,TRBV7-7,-,TGTGCTAGCAGCCCCCTAAGGATTGCAGGGAGGGATACGCAGTATTTT,CASSPLRIAGRDTQYF
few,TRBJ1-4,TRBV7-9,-,TGTGCCAGCACCCCCAATGAAGGGAAAGGGGCTAATGAAAAACTGTTTTTT,CASTPNEGKGANEKLFF
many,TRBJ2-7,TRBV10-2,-,TGCGCCAGCAGTGAGTCCGATAACTCACGCTACGAGCAGTACTTC,CASSESDNSRYEQYF
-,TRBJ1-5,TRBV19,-,TGTGCCAGTAGTATCGCCCCTATGGCCGTCGATCAGCCCCAGCATTTT,CASSIAPMAVDQPQHF
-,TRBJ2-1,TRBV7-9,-,TGTGCCAGCTTTGAGGTGGGCGGGAATGAGCAGTTCTTC,CASFEVGGNEQFF
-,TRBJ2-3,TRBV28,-,TGTGCCAGCAGTTTTAGCGCCGCCACAGATACGCAGTATTTT,CASSFSAATDTQYF
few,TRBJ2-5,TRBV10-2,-,TGCGCCAGCAGTACCGTTCTAGGGGGGATGGAGACCCAGTACTTC,CASSTVLGGMETQYF
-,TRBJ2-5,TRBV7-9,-,TGTGCCAGCAGCTCCGGACCCGTCGAGACCCAGTACTTC,CASSSGPVETQYF
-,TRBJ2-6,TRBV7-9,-,TGTGCCAGCAGCCCTCCACCTCGCGGGGCCAACGTCCTGACTTTC,CASSPPPRGANVLTF
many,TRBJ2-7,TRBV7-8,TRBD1,TGTGCCAGCAGCTTAGGTTCAGGGGGCCCCTACGAGCAGTACTTC,CASSLGSGGPYEQYF
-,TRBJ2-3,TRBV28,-,TGTGCCAGCAGTTTATTTAGTTTCGACCGTAGCACAGATACGCAGTATTTT,CASSLFSFDRSTDTQYF
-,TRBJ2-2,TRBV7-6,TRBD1,TGTGCCAGCAGCCGACCTTGGGACAGGGGTAACACCGGGGAGCTGTTTTTT,CASSRPWDRGNTGELFF
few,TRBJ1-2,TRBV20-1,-,TGCAGTGCTAATCCTTCTGGGATTCGGGTGAATGGCTACACCTTC,CSANPSGIRVNGYTF
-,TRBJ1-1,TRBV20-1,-,TGCAGTGCTACCTACAGGTTCACTGAAGCTTTCTTT,CSATYRFTEAFF
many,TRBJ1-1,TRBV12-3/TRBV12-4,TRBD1,TGTGCCAGCAGTTGGGACAGTGCGTACACTGAAGCTTTCTTT,CASSWDSAYTEAFF
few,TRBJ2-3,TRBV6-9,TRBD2,TGTGCCATCCGGACTAGCGGGGGCGACTTCACAGATACGCAGTATTTT,CAIRTSGGDFTDTQYF
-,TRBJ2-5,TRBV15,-,TGTGCCACCAGCGTTCCTCAAGAGACCCAGTACTTC,CATSVPQETQYF
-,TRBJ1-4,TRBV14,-,TGTGCCAGCAGCCAACGGATGATGACTAATGAAAAACTGTTTTTT,CASSQRMMTNEKLFF
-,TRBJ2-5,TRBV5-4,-,TGTGCCAGCAGCCCCTTTTCGGGGGAAGAGACCCAGTACTTC,CASSPFSGEETQYF
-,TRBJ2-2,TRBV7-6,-,TGTGCCAGCAACCGTCCGGCCGGGGAGCTGTTTTTT,CASNRPAGELFF
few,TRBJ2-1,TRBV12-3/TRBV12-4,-,TGTGCCAGCAGCCATCCCTACCAGGGTCATTCGTACAATGAGCAGTTCTTC,CASSHPYQGHSYNEQFF
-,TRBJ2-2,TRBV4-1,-,TGCGCCAGCAGCCATGGAGGGATCACCGGGGAGCTGTTTTTT,CASSHGGITGELFF
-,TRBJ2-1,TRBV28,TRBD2,TGTGCCAGCAGCCCAGACCGAGCGGGGGCGGATGAGCAGTTCTTC,CASSPDRAGADEQFF
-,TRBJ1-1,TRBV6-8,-,TGTGCCAGCAGTTACTCGAAGGGGGTTAAGACTGAAGCTTTCTTT,CASSYSKGVKTEAFF
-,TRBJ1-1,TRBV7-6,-,TGTGCCAGCATCCCTGGGGGGAAAGGGAGGAGGGTAGAGACTGAAGCTTTCTTT,CASIPGGKGRRVETEAFF
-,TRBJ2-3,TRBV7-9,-,TGTGCCAGCAGCTTCCCCGAGGGGGGGCGGGCAGATACGCAGTATTTT,CASSFPEGGRADTQYF
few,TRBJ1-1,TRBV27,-,TGTGCCAGCAGACGAGTAAAGGGACTGAACACTGAAGCTTTCTTT,CASRRVKGLNTEAFF
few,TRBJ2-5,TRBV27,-,TGTGCCAGCAGTGCCCTGGGACCAACGTACCAAGAGACCCAGTACTTC,CASSALGPTYQETQYF
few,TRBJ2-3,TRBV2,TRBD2,TGTGCCAGCAGGACCCTAGCGGGGGAAACAGATACGCAGTATTTT,CASRTLAGETDTQYF
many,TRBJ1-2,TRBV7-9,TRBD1,TGTGCCAGCAGCTCCGGGACAGACTATGGCTACACCTTC,CASSSGTDYGYTF
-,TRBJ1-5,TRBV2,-,TGTGCCAGCAGTATCACAAATCAGCCCCAGCATTTT,CASSITNQPQHF
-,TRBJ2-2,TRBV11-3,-,TGTGCCAGCAGCTTCGAGGGGATACCCGGGGAGCTGTTTTTT,CASSFEGIPGELFF
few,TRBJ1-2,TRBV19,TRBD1,TGTGCCAGTAAGTGGACAGGGGTTGTAAAGGACTATGGCTACACCTTC,CASKWTGVVKDYGYTF
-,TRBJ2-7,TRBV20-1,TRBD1,TGCAGTGTTCCGGGACAGCTCTCCTACGAGCAGTACTTC,CSVPGQLSYEQYF